The source of this T cell receptor beta chain is a study of OX40 agonist ivuxolimab in advanced cancers. Across the study: An agonistic anti-OX40 (CD134) antibody, ivuxolimab, was used to treat the patients. Study outcomes and limitations: Dosing at 0.1 to 3.0 mg/kg was accompanied by clonal expansion of CD4+ and CD8+ blood T cells by week 6.

The method was immunoSEQ multiplex PCR; TCRdb's version includes in-frame clones alone and lacks a portion of them. The repertoire holds around 92,000 clones, with approximately 93% as singletons. Points on this clone: The antigen is not known.

This specimen was CD4+ or CD8+ T cells sorted from blood, taken in a trial of the OX40 agonist ivuxolimab. The origin of this receptor is an adult with an advanced solid tumor such as melanoma, head and neck, liver or kidney cancer.

CDR3 in amino acids: CASSLLSTSFQETQYF. The CDR3 nucleotides are TGTGCCAGCAGCCTTCTCTCGACTAGTTTCCAAGAGACCCAGTACTTC. The rearrangement joins TRBV14 to TRBJ2-5, with D perhaps TRBD2 (6 bases). Trimming stripped 4 bases from V and 1 base from J, with 16 bases between. The CDR3 covers 16 residues. From germline, CDR1 is SGHDN and CDR2 FVKESK.